This T cell receptor beta chain is drawn from a study of Ad26.COV2.S vaccination and SARS-CoV-2 variants. Broader study findings: There was a possibility that the TCR breadth and depth analyses underestimated total T cell responses. Responses of spike-specific T cells (both CD8+ and CD4+) reportedly showed substantial breadth after vaccination.

This table comes from immunoSEQ multiplex PCR, and its TCRdb copy is limited to in-frame clones, with some not included. The data show about 350,000 clones, around 90% seen once. Trimming took off 5 bases at V and 1 base at J, with 14 bases between the two ends. Germline CDR1 SGHVS, CDR2 FQNEAQ. CDR3 size: 15 residues. This clone was seen once. Antigen unknown. V and J are TRBV7-8 and TRBJ1-1; D is possibly TRBD1 (6 bases). The sequence was obtained from a human donor who had recovered from COVID-19. This specimen consisted of peripheral blood, obtained after recovery from COVID-19. The DNA of the CDR3 is TGTGCCAGCAGCCCGACAGGAATTGCGAACACTGAAGCTTTCTTT. Residues: CASSPTGIANTEAFF.